The 16 T cell receptor beta chains in this list originate from one sample, sequenced in a study of tumor-infiltrating lymphocytes in localized non-small cell lung cancer. Data came from immunoSEQ multiplex PCR; TCRdb stores just in-frame clones and leaves some out. This sample has almost 5,000 clones, with 66% found just once. The source material was lung tumor tissue. Every receptor here comes from a human donor with non-small cell lung cancer.

This sequence joins TRBV30 and TRBJ2-7, with D tentatively TRBD1 (5 bases). This CDR3 has 12 amino acids. V was clipped by 7 bases and J by 4 bases, with 14 bases between them. The germline V gene encodes CDR1 GTSNPN and CDR2 SVGIG (reference sequence). The CDR3 protein is CAYVGRGYEQYF. In DNA form, the CDR3 reads TGTGCCTACGTGGGGCGCGGTTACGAGCAGTACTTC.

This rearrangement joins TRBV10-1 to TRBJ2-7, with 8 bases that match TRBD1. Per germline, CDR1 WNHNN and CDR2 SYGVQD (reference sequence). The CDR3 has 19 amino acids. The junction had 18 bases not matched to a gene; V was cut back by 5 bases and J by 0 bases. Written as DNA, the CDR3 is TGCGCCAGCAGTTTAGACAGGGGCGCGGGGAGTCAAAGCTCCTACGAGCAGTACGTC. It translates to CASSLDRGAGSQSSYEQYV.

This rearrangement joins TRBV9 to TRBJ1-6; D is unclear. Germline loops: CDR1 SGDLS, CDR2 YYNGEE. V was pared by 4 bases and J by 6 bases, with 14 bases between. There are 15 residues in the CDR3. The CDR3 loop reads CASSPLGGINSPLHF. CDR3 nucleotides: TGTGCCAGCAGCCCCCTGGGAGGGATTAATTCACCCCTCCACTTT.

The V gene is TRBV7-6, the J gene TRBJ2-7; D could derive from TRBD1 or TRBD2 (5 bases each). Germline V gene data show CDR1 as SGHVS and CDR2 as FNYEAQ. V was trimmed by 1 base and J by 4 bases, leaving 14 bases between them. The CDR3 is made up of 15 amino acids. DNA for the CDR3: TGTGCCAGCAGCTTAGGGCAGGGAGAGTTTTACGAGCAGTACTTC. Its translation is CASSLGQGEFYEQYF.

The chain carries TRBV5-5 and TRBJ2-7; TRBD2 matches at 7 bases. This CDR3 is built from 15 residues. Germline values: CDR1 SGHKS, CDR2 YYEKEE (reference sequence). V shed 5 bases and J 0 bases; nucleotides not matched to a gene: 8. The CDR3, as DNA: TGTGCCAGCAGTCCTGGACTAGTCTTCTCCTACGAGCAGTACTTC. It yields the protein CASSPGLVFSYEQYF.

The chain joins TRBV6-5 to TRBJ1-6; unclear D gene. Deletions cut 1 base from V and 7 bases from J, with 8 bases between. The CDR3 consists of 14 residues. Germline V lookup: CDR1 MNHEY, CDR2 SVGAGI. The CDR3 DNA is TGTGCCAGCAGTTACTTGGTGGGAAATTCACCCCTCCACTTT. Its translation: CASSYLVGNSPLHF.

As DNA, the CDR3 is TGCAGCGTCGGGGGAGCTAGGAAGACCCAGTACTTC. As protein: CSVGGARKTQYF. The chain uses TRBV29-1 and TRBJ2-5; D is possibly TRBD2 (6 bases). Trimming removed 6 bases at V and 6 bases at J, with 14 bases between. The CDR3 is 12 residues long. The germline V gene encodes CDR1 SQVTM and CDR2 ANQGSEA.

This clone showed up just a few times. This rearrangement joins TRBV6-1 to TRBJ1-2, with D perhaps matching TRBD1 (5 bases). Germline values: CDR1 MNHNS, CDR2 SASEGT. With 5 bases removed from V and 5 bases from J, the gap between germline ends came to 18 bases. The CDR3 consists of 15 residues. DNA for the CDR3: TGTGCCAGCAGTCATACCGGGACCGGGGGATATGGCTACACCTTC. Amino acid sequence: CASSHTGTGGYGYTF.

The sample holds a few counts of this clone. J is TRBJ1-1 and V is TRBV2, with D perhaps matching TRBD1 (6 bases). Germline V gene data show CDR1 as SNHLY and CDR2 as FYNNEI. V was pared by 7 bases and J by 4 bases, with 13 bases between. CDR3 length equals 13 residues. CDR3 nucleotides: TGTGCCAGCATCGGACAGAGGGTCACTGAAGCTTTCTTT. This codes for CASIGQRVTEAFF.

The CDR3, as DNA: TGCGCCAGCAGCCCGGGGGAAAGCAATCAGCCCCAGCATTTT. Its protein is CASSPGESNQPQHF. The V call is TRBV5-1, the J call TRBJ1-5; D is possibly TRBD1 (5 bases). The CDR3 is made up of 14 amino acids. V lost 4 bases, J lost 1 base, and 9 bases lay in between. Germline V lookup: CDR1 SGHRS, CDR2 YFSETQ.

The chain is built from TRBV11-2 and TRBJ2-1; D tentatively fits TRBD1 or TRBD2 (5 bases each). Looked up from germline, CDR1 is SGHAT and CDR2 is FQNNGV. The CDR3 sequence is 15 residues long. V was clipped by 6 bases and J by 6 bases, with 18 bases between them. CDR3 sequence reads: CASSPPGPLSNEQFF. Here the CDR3 DNA reads TGTGCCAGCAGTCCTCCGGGACCGCTATCCAATGAGCAGTTCTTC. Filled out from reference TRBV11-2 and TRBJ2-1, the complete variable domain reads EAGVAQSPRYKIIEKRQSVAFWCNPISGHATLYWYQQILGQGPKLLIQFQNNGVVDDSQLPKDRFSAERLKGVDSTLKIQPAKLEDSAVYLCASSPPGPLSNEQFFGPGTRLTVL.

Here the CDR3 reads CAWSVRGGTVNEKLFF. CDR3 sequence (DNA): TGTGCCTGGAGTGTAAGGGGGGGGACAGTTAATGAAAAACTGTTTTTT. V is TRBV30 and J is TRBJ1-4, with 7 positions matching TRBD1. Germline lookup yields CDR1 GTSNPN and CDR2 SVGIG (reference sequence). This CDR3 region has 16 residues. The trim removed 0 bases at V and 4 bases at J, leaving 8 bases unmatched.

This clone has more than one count but fewer than ten. The gene calls are TRBV19 and TRBJ2-1; 7 nucleotides align to TRBD2. The CDR3 extends over 15 amino acids. The V gene's germline CDR1 is LNHDA and CDR2 SQIVND (reference sequence). V dropped 5 bases and J dropped 6; count of bases not matched to a gene: 10. The CDR3 region is CASSEGTTWGNEQFF. In DNA form, the CDR3 reads TGTGCCAGTAGTGAGGGGACTACCTGGGGCAATGAGCAGTTCTTC.

Concerning this clone: A junction end diverges from the germline sequence, so it may reflect a read error. This rearrangement joins TRBV7-7 to TRBJ2-3; 12 nucleotides agree with TRBD2. CDR1 is SSHAT, CDR2 FNYEAQ, per germline (reference sequence). The CDR3 consists of 15 residues. CDR3 sequence (DNA): TGTGCTAGCAGCCGGACTAGCGGGGGCACAGATACGCAGTATTTT. This gives the protein CASSRTSGGTDTQYF.

This clone showed up just a few times. This rearrangement joins TRBV30 to TRBJ1-2; 8 positions match TRBD1. Trimming took 4 bases from V and 3 from J; bases not matched to a gene: 10. CDR3 length: 15 amino acids. Germline lookup yields CDR1 GTSNPN and CDR2 SVGIG (reference sequence). The CDR3 spells CAWKPPDRDDYGYTF. As DNA, the CDR3 is TGTGCCTGGAAGCCCCCGGACAGGGATGACTATGGCTACACCTTC.

This clone was found once. CDR3 sequence (DNA): TGTGCCAGCAGCTTAAGAGACAGGTCTACCGGGGAGCTGTTTTTT. This sequence encodes CASSLRDRSTGELFF. The V call is TRBV7-2, the J call TRBJ2-2; D may be TRBD1 (6 bases). V dropped 2 bases and J dropped 5 bases, with 12 bases sitting between them. The CDR3 is 15 amino acids. CDR1 is SGHTA, CDR2 FQGNSA, per germline.